This T cell receptor beta chain derives from a study of cytomegalovirus exposure and HLA in healthy donors. Trimming pared 2 bases from V and 6 bases from J, leaving 22 bases between. Germline CDR1 reads SGHDN; CDR2 reads FVKESK. There are 17 residues in the CDR3. PCR involved 60 Vbeta and 13 Jbeta primers. Profiled with immunoSEQ multiplex PCR; TCRdb holds only in-frame clones, not every one. The table lists roughly 130,000 clones, under 90% of them singletons, with 0.55% to 0.85% in the top ten. A few counts support this clone. This sequence joins TRBV14 and TRBJ1-1, with D tentatively TRBD1 (5 bases). Specimen: PBMCs. This receptor was obtained from a man aged 18 to 30 in good health and CMV-seronegative. CDR3 protein: CASSQLSGLGLVAEAFF. CDR3 bases: TGTGCCAGCAGCCAACTATCCGGGCTGGGGCTAGTCGCTGAAGCTTTCTTT. The variable domain in full, with the rest retrieved from reference TRBV14 and TRBJ1-1, is EAGVTQFPSHSVIEKGQTVTLRCDPISGHDNLYWYRRVMGKEIKFLLHFVKESKQDESGMPNNRFLAERTGGTYSTLKVQPAELEDSGVYFCASSQLSGLGLVAEAFFGQGTRLTVV.